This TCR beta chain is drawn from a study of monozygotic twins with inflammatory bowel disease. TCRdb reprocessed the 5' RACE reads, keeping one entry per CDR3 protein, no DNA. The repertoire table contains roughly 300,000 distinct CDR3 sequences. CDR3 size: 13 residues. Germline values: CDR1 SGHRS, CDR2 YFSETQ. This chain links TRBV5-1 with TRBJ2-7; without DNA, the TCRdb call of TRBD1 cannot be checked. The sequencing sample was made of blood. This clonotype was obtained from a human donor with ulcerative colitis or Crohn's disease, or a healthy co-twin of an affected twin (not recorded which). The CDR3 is CASSLQGTYEQYF.